A selection of T cell receptor beta chains follows, all from one sample in a study of shared clonotypes between healthy human individuals. Some clones are missing from TCRdb's copy, which holds only in-frame ones; the method was immunoSEQ multiplex PCR. This table has about 2.1 million clones, 90% to 95% appearing once. The sequencing sample was made of naive CD8+ T cells from PBMCs. The receptors shown here come from a man younger than 30 in good health. Some clones in this sample may be carry-over from other donors' samples. Each CDR3 is given with its conserved first and last residue. A D gene is named only where the DNA matches it firmly. Expanded clones get a size class; other rows say once, few or many, or leave the size out.

>.|TRBJ2-2|TRBV6-5|.
TGTGCCAGCAGTACCGAAACCGCCGGGGAGCTGTTTTTT
CASSTETAGELFF
>.|TRBJ1-1|TRBV19|.
TGTGCCAGTAGTGACAACCCGGGTAACACTGAAGCTTTCTTT
CASSDNPGNTEAFF
>.|TRBJ1-3|TRBV23-1|.
TGCGCCAGCAGTCAATCCTGCGCCAGGTCCTCTGGAAACACCATATATTTT
CASSQSCARSSGNTIYF
>.|TRBJ2-1|TRBV11-3|once
TGTGCCAGCAGCTTAGAGGTAGGATCCGCCTACAATGAGCAGTTCTTC
CASSLEVGSAYNEQFF
>.|TRBJ1-1|TRBV9|.
TGTGCCAGCAGCGCGTACAGCTATCCCCCCCCTGAAGCTTTCTTT
CASSAYSYPPPEAFF
>.|TRBJ2-7|TRBV25-1|.
TGTGCCAGCAGACCCAATTGGGGCAGGCCGCGCTCCTACGAGCAGTACTTC
CASRPNWGRPRSYEQYF
>.|TRBJ2-1|TRBV5-1|once
TGCGCCAGCAGCTTAGAAAAATACGGGGTTGGTGAGCAGTTCTTC
CASSLEKYGVGEQFF
>TRBD2|TRBJ2-5|TRBV4-2|.
TGTGCCAGCAGCCAAGGAGCGGGAGAAGGAGAAGAGACCCAGTACTTC
CASSQGAGEGEETQYF
>.|TRBJ2-1|TRBV7-9|.
TGTGCCAGCAGCTTAGGCGATGAGCAGTTCTTC
CASSLGDEQFF
>.|TRBJ1-1|TRBV28|few
TGTGCCAGCAGTCCAGTGAACACTGAAGCTTTCTTT
CASSPVNTEAFF
>.|TRBJ1-2|TRBV6-5|.
TGTGCCAGCAGTTATCAGGGGACCTATGGCTACACCTTC
CASSYQGTYGYTF
>.|TRBJ1-5|TRBV14|once
TGTGCCAGCAGCCGCGGCGCGAATCAGCCCCAGCATTTT
CASSRGANQPQHF
>TRBD1|TRBJ2-7|TRBV7-9|.
TGTGCCAGCAGCTTACCAAAAACCGGGACAGGGGACTACGAGCAGTACTTC
CASSLPKTGTGDYEQYF
>.|TRBJ2-3|TRBV9|.
TGTGCCAGCAGCCCCCCCAGAAGGACAGATACGCAGTATTTT
CASSPPRRTDTQYF
>TRBD2|TRBJ2-1|TRBV19|.
TGTGCCACCGTAAGCGGGAACCCCGACAATGAGCAGTTCTTC
CATVSGNPDNEQFF
>.|TRBJ1-1|TRBV19|once
TGTGCCAGTAGTATGACAGGTAACATGAACACTGAAGCTTTCTTT
CASSMTGNMNTEAFF
>TRBD2|TRBJ2-3|TRBV7-9|.
TGTGCCAGCAGCACTAGGACTAGCGGGAGCACAGATACGCAGTATTTT
CASSTRTSGSTDTQYF
>TRBD1|TRBJ1-2|TRBV2|.
TGTGCCAGCAGTCTTTTCCGGACAGGGAATGGCTACACCTTC
CASSLFRTGNGYTF
>.|TRBJ1-1|TRBV6-6|.
TGTGCGTCAGGGCCCGGCACTGAAGCTTTCTTT
CASGPGTEAFF
>.|TRBJ2-6|TRBV7-6|.
TGTGCCAGCAGCCGAGGGCTGTCTGGGGCCAACGTCCTGACTTTC
CASSRGLSGANVLTF
>.|TRBJ2-5|TRBV28|.
TGTGCCAGCAGTTACGGGAGAGTGGTGGAGACCCAGTACTTC
CASSYGRVVETQYF
>TRBD2|TRBJ2-7|TRBV4-1|.
TGCGCCAGCAGCCAAGATAGGGTAGCGGGACCCCCCTACGAGCAGTACTTC
CASSQDRVAGPPYEQYF
>.|TRBJ2-1|TRBV20-1|.
TGCAGTGCTAGAGATTACAATGAGCAGTTCTTC
CSARDYNEQFF
>.|TRBJ2-1|TRBV28|.
TGTGCCAGCAGTTCCCTCTGGTCCGGGACAATCTCCTACAATGAGCAGTTCTTC
CASSSLWSGTISYNEQFF
>.|TRBJ2-3|TRBV27|.
TGTGCCAGCAGTCTTATGACTAGCACAGATACGCAGTATTTT
CASSLMTSTDTQYF
>.|TRBJ2-1|TRBV6-6|.
TGTGCCAGCAGTCCGTTCGATGAGCAGTTCTTC
CASSPFDEQFF